Sequencing of this T cell receptor beta chain was carried out in a study of blood T cell repertoires in COVID-19. Study context: From the United States, Italy and Spain came samples of acute and convalescent COVID-19. Sources were T cells, B-cell-depleted T cells, or PBMCs; the material itself was cDNA or gDNA.

CDR1 is SGHKS, CDR2 YYEKEE, per germline (reference sequence). The CDR3 sequence is 14 residues long. Trimming pared 0 bases from V and 7 bases from J, leaving 14 bases between. Study processing details: For nucleated cells, counts were estimated from reference gene primer amplification. Measured with immunoSEQ multiplex PCR; TCRdb has only the in-frame clones, and not every one. The V and J calls and clone size were taken over from that table, and D and trimming were inferred from the DNA. The sample lists 150,000 to 200,000 clones, more than 80% occurring once. This clonotype was sampled from a human donor in a cohort sampled during active COVID-19. The V gene is TRBV5-5, the J gene TRBJ2-7; perhaps TRBD1 as D (5 bases). Material: peripheral blood. The CDR3 DNA reads TGTGCCAGCAGCTTGGGAAGGGGATCTGGAGAGCAGTACTTC. It is translated as CASSLGRGSGEQYF.